This TCR beta chain was recovered during a study of blood T cell repertoires in COVID-19. About the research overall: COVID-19 samples collected from the United States, Italy and Spain covered acute and convalescent phases. The analysed material was cDNA or gDNA that came from T cells, B-cell-depleted T cells, or PBMCs.

Under the authors' procedure: Estimation of nucleated cell counts was performed using reference gene primer amplification. The table came from immunoSEQ multiplex PCR; TCRdb's copy has only in-frame clones and leaves some out. V, J and clone size are taken as reported in that table, and D and trimming were inferred from the DNA itself. The sample shows some 130,000 clones, around 88% of them seen only once. This clone was counted between two and nine times. This sequence originates from a man aged 55 to 70 with active or convalescent COVID-19. Input material: peripheral blood.

The CDR3 is CASSPTRVFYGYTF. Here the CDR3 DNA reads TGTGCCAGCAGCCCAACACGGGTGTTCTATGGCTACACCTTC. The gene calls are TRBV5-4 and TRBJ1-2; no firm D call. The CDR3 spans 14 residues. Trimming removed 4 bases at V and 4 bases at J, with 14 bases between. Germline lookup yields CDR1 SGHNT and CDR2 YYREEE (reference sequence).